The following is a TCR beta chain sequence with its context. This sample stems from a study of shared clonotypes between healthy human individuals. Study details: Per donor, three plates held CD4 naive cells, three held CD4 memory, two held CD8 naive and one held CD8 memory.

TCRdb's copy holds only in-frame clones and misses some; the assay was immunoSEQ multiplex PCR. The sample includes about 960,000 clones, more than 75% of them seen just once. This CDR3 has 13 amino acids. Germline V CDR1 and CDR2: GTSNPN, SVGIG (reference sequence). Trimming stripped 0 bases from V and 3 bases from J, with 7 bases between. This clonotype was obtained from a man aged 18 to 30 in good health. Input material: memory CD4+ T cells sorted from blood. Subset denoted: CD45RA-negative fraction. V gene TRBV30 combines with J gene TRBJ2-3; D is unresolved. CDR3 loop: CAWSVSATDTQYF. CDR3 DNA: TGTGCCTGGAGTGTGTCAGCAACAGATACGCAGTATTTT.